This T cell receptor (beta chain) was captured in a study of T-cell reconstitution after alpha-beta-depleted transplantation in children. The CDR3 covers 15 residues. Germline V lookup: CDR1 SGHTA, CDR2 FQGNSA. J lost 2 bases, V lost 5 bases, and 6 bases had no gene match. TCRbeta library construction was performed incorporating unique molecular identifiers. TCRdb reprocessed the PCR reads via MiXCR and lists one record per CDR3 protein. The sample includes approximately 400,000 distinct CDR3 sequences, approximately 11% of them seen just once. This clonotype was obtained from a human donor who donated a stem cell graft to a child with acute myeloid leukemia. The chain combines TRBV7-2 with TRBJ2-3, with 8 bases aligning to TRBD2. Material: PBMCs from the stem cell graft donor, obtained from the stem cell graft. For the CDR3, the DNA is TGTGCCAGCAGCCAACTAGCGGCAACCACAGATACGCAGTATTTT. Translated, it gives CASSQLAATTDTQYF.